Listed below are T cell receptor beta chains from one sample, sequenced in a study of spatial heterogeneity in lung cancer. MiXCR, applied by TCRdb to the 5' RACE reads, yields one record per CDR3 protein. The sample carries approximately 7,600 distinct CDR3 sequences, about 14% recorded once. This specimen consisted of lung tumor tissue, obtained at surgery. Receptors originate from a female donor with early-stage non-small cell lung cancer. Both conserved end residues are part of each CDR3. A D gene is named only where the DNA matches it firmly. Size tells how often a clone was seen (once, few, many) or the class of an expanded clone, and some rows leave it out.

cdr3_length	j_call	d_call	clone_size	v_call	cdr3_aa	cdr3_nt
16	TRBJ1-6	-	medium-sized	TRBV27	CASSLSHSSYNSPLHF	TGTGCCAGCAGTTTATCGCATAGCTCCTATAATTCACCCCTCCACTTT
11	TRBJ1-2	-	medium-sized	TRBV20-1	CSARDFGGYTF	TGCAGTGCTAGAGATTTTGGGGGATACACCTTC
12	TRBJ2-1	-	-	TRBV7-6	CASSLEGYEQFF	TGTGCCAGCAGCTTGGAGGGCTACGAGCAGTTCTTC
15	TRBJ1-6	TRBD1	many	TRBV20-1	CSARDRGQYNSPLHF	TGCAGTGCTAGAGATCGGGGACAGTATAATTCACCCCTCCACTTT
17	TRBJ2-3	-	many	TRBV18	CASSPSLTAFSTDTQYF	TGTGCCAGCTCACCGTCCTTGACAGCCTTTAGCACAGATACGCAGTATTTT
13	TRBJ1-2	TRBD1	medium-sized	TRBV30	CAWRTTGTYGYTF	TGTGCCTGGAGAACGACAGGGACCTATGGCTACACCTTC
13	TRBJ2-1	-	many	TRBV12-3/TRBV12-4	CASSLVGTNEQFF	TGTGCCAGCAGTTTGGTAGGCACAAATGAGCAGTTCTTC
14	TRBJ1-1	-	medium-sized	TRBV7-8	CASSKLTGNTEAFF	TGTGCCAGCAGCAAGCTGACGGGGAACACTGAAGCTTTCTTT
14	TRBJ1-2	-	large	TRBV6-5	CASSPRDRNYGYTF	TGTGCCAGCAGTCCCAGGGACCGCAACTATGGCTACACCTTC
14	TRBJ2-7	-	many	TRBV5-1	CASSPQAGDYEQYF	TGCGCCAGCAGCCCACAGGCAGGGGACTACGAGCAGTACTTC
15	TRBJ1-3	-	medium-sized	TRBV30	CAWSVPRSTGNTIYF	TGTGCCTGGAGTGTACCGCGGTCAACGGGAAACACCATATATTTT
17	TRBJ2-1	TRBD2	many	TRBV20-1	CSAHPRTSGIDTGEQFF	TGCAGTGCTCATCCCCGGACTAGCGGGATAGATACGGGTGAGCAGTTCTTC
13	TRBJ2-2	-	medium-sized	TRBV29-1	CSVGRENTGELFF	TGCAGCGTCGGACGGGAGAACACCGGGGAGCTGTTTTTT
17	TRBJ2-3	-	medium-sized	TRBV2	CASSKGGRGAGTDTQYF	TGTGCCAGCAGTAAGGGAGGTCGGGGCGCAGGCACAGATACGCAGTATTTT
14	TRBJ1-1	-	-	TRBV5-1	CASSWTAANTEAFF	TGCGCCAGCAGCTGGACCGCGGCAAACACTGAAGCTTTCTTT
13	TRBJ1-6	-	medium-sized	TRBV7-9	CASSRGQLSPLHF	TGTGCCAGCAGCCGTGGACAGCTTTCACCCCTCCACTTT
16	TRBJ1-6	TRBD1	many	TRBV2	CASRTRQGFGNSPLHF	TGTGCCAGCAGGACGAGACAGGGTTTCGGAAATTCACCCCTCCACTTT
17	TRBJ1-1	-	many	TRBV13	CASSHDVGTVRNTEAFF	TGTGCCAGCAGCCACGATGTGGGGACCGTCAGAAATACTGAAGCTTTCTTT
16	TRBJ2-2	TRBD2	many	TRBV12-3/TRBV12-4	CASRSGGPMYTGELFF	TGTGCCAGCAGGAGCGGGGGGCCAATGTACACCGGGGAGCTGTTTTTT
16	TRBJ2-1	TRBD1	many	TRBV12-3/TRBV12-4	CASSPGTGRIYNEQFF	TGTGCCAGCAGTCCCGGGACAGGGAGGATCTACAATGAGCAGTTCTTC
17	TRBJ2-2	TRBD1	many	TRBV27	CASSDPRDRDLTGELFF	TGTGCCAGCAGTGATCCCCGGGACAGGGACTTGACCGGGGAGCTGTTTTTT
20	TRBJ2-7	TRBD1	many	TRBV15	CATSRSSGQGPLLHTYEQYF	TGTGCCACCAGCAGATCGTCGGGACAGGGGCCGCTTCTCCACACCTACGAGCAGTACTTC
15	TRBJ2-3	-	medium-sized	TRBV20-1	CSARDLDTYTDTQYF	TGCAGTGCTAGAGATTTGGATACATACACAGATACGCAGTATTTT
15	TRBJ2-3	-	large	TRBV28	CASSLSWGSSDTQYF	TGTGCCAGCAGTTTAAGTTGGGGTTCCTCAGATACGCAGTATTTT
15	TRBJ2-1	TRBD2	medium-sized	TRBV12-3/TRBV12-4	CASSLFLAGNNEQFF	TGTGCCAGCAGTTTATTCCTAGCGGGGAACAATGAGCAGTTCTTC
16	TRBJ1-2	TRBD1	medium-sized	TRBV9	CASSSPGTGGLYGYTF	TGTGCCAGCAGCTCGCCTGGGACAGGGGGCCTCTATGGCTACACCTTC
16	TRBJ2-3	TRBD2	many	TRBV4-2	CASSPSPTPGLTTQYF	TGTGCCAGCAGCCCGTCCCCAACCCCGGGACTAACTACGCAGTATTTT
15	TRBJ2-2	-	medium-sized	TRBV6-6	CASSLRGPLTGELFF	TGTGCCAGCAGCCTCCGTGGGCCCCTCACCGGGGAGCTGTTTTTT